These T cell receptor beta chains were read from a single sample in a study of molecular identifiers for immune sequencing clone quantification. TCRdb reanalysed the PCR reads using MiXCR and keeps one entry per CDR3 protein. Among some 70,000 distinct CDR3 sequences listed, roughly 20% were seen once. The specimen was naive CD8+ T cells from blood, with Jurkat cell RNA spiked in. All receptors come from a human donor in good health. Some libraries in this study had Jurkat cell RNA spiked in. Each CDR3 is given with its conserved first and last residue. Fields, in order: V gene, CDR3 protein.

TRBV7-8,CASSERGGYTEAFF
TRBV4-2,CASSPEVYYEQYF
TRBV6-5,CASSFGDTQYF
TRBV4-2,CASSQDAPSGSLETQYF
TRBV29-1,CSALLAGSRYEQYF
TRBV6-5,CASSYQGLAYPDTQYF
TRBV2,CASSLPRRQGNQPQHF
TRBV12-5,CASAPLSCNEQFF
TRBV20-1,CSARISEGYEQYF
TRBV5-4,CASSSGTETQYF
TRBV30,CAWSAAAGTGELFF
TRBV9,CASSVDSSTYEQYF
TRBV27,CASSHPGYEQYF
TRBV21-1,CASSEVGSGNYEQYF
TRBV20-1,CSARTGGSYNEQSF
TRBV7-8,CASSLAPPTGTYGYTF
TRBV7-9,CASSRLGPQYF
TRBV20-1,CSAAPSADQETQYF